This T cell receptor beta chain was captured by sequencing in a study of shared clonotypes between healthy human individuals. Study-level points and caveats: Clonotype sharing among the donors was expected to vary with sequencing depth.

For each subset, genomic DNA was distributed in equal portions over several immunoSEQ plates. Sequencing used immunoSEQ multiplex PCR; TCRdb keeps in-frame clones, though not all of them. The data contain about 490,000 clones, over 70% of them singletons. It was tens of millions of PBMCs that unsorted samples used for genomic DNA. The germline V gene encodes CDR1 LGHNA and CDR2 YNFKEQ. V gave up 3 bases and J gave up 0 bases, with 9 bases separating them. CDR3 length: 14 residues. A remark on this clone: The antigen remains undetermined.

Material: PBMCs. V is TRBV4-2 and J is TRBJ2-7, with D unresolved. The source is a woman aged 40 to 50 in good health. Some clones in this sample may be carry-over from other donors' samples. This CDR3 is CASSHTRISYEQYF. CDR3 nucleotides: TGTGCCAGCAGCCATACACGAATCTCCTACGAGCAGTACTTC.